These 32 T cell receptor beta chains came from one sample sequenced in a study of human T cells and chemical hapten exposure. TCRdb itself ran the RACE reads through MiXCR, one entry per CDR3 protein. Of about 140,000 distinct CDR3 sequences detected, around 11% appear once; the ten largest clones hold around 1.4%. As for time point: patch test 2, 6 weeks after DPC sensitization. Treatment here: therapeutic diphenylcyclopropenone sensitization with weekly scalp DPC. Specimen: whole blood, collected in connection with sensitization to the hapten diphenylcyclopropenone (DPC). The receptors were gathered from a woman in her fifties or sixties with alopecia areata. Some clones in this sample may be carry-over from other donors' samples.

The rearrangement joins TRBV28 to TRBJ2-2; TRBD2 matches 7 bases. The CDR3 sequence is 16 residues long. Trimming at V came to 7 bases and at J to 3 bases, leaving 11 bases not matched to a gene. The germline gives CDR1 MDHEN, CDR2 SYDVKM. CDR3 protein: CASTGGVAGYTGELFF. Here the CDR3 DNA reads TGTGCCAGCACCGGCGGAGTAGCGGGTTACACCGGGGAGCTGTTTTTT.

J is TRBJ1-5 and V is TRBV3-1; D gene unclear. The CDR3 runs 14 residues. The ends were cut back, 1 base at V and 3 bases at J, with 7 bases in the middle. The germline CDR1 and CDR2 sequences are LGHDT and YNNKEL (reference sequence). CDR3 amino acids: CASSQGAFNQPQHF. CDR3 nucleotides: TGTGCCAGCAGCCAAGGGGCTTTCAATCAGCCCCAGCATTTT.

In this sample, this clonotype turned up a few times. The genes are TRBV6-6 and TRBJ1-1; D is unresolved. CDR1 and CDR2 (germline): MNHNY, SVGAGI (reference sequence). This CDR3 has 16 amino acids. The ends were cut back, 4 bases at V and 8 bases at J, with 23 bases in the middle. CDR3 nucleotides: TGTGCCAGCAGTTTCTACGTTGACACCCGGGGAGGGGAAGCTTTCTTT. Translating gives CASSFYVDTRGGEAFF.

Many counts were recorded for this clonotype. The genes are TRBV20-1 and TRBJ2-1; D gene unclear. This CDR3 is built from 12 residues. Trimming removed 6 bases at V and 6 bases at J, with 12 bases between. Germline CDR1 is DFQATT and CDR2 is SNEGSKA (reference sequence). The CDR3 DNA follows: TGCAGTGCCTGGTCTAGTAGCAATGAGCAGTTCTTC. It yields the protein CSAWSSSNEQFF.

V gene TRBV2 combines with J gene TRBJ1-3, with D unclear. CDR1 is SNHLY and CDR2 is FYNNEI in the germline V gene. The V and J ends lost 4 bases and 6 bases respectively, with 7 bases between them. This CDR3 spans 12 amino acids. CDR3 sequence reads: CASSASQNTIYF. The CDR3 DNA reads TGTGCCAGCAGTGCCAGTCAAAACACCATATATTTT.

The V call is TRBV29-1, the J call TRBJ2-1, with D hard to call. CDR3 length: 15 residues. CDR1 and CDR2 (germline): SQVTM, ANQGSEA. Trimming removed 4 bases from V and 0 bases from J, with 13 bases in between. The chain's CDR3 is CSVVDPTGSYNEQFF. CDR3 sequence (DNA): TGCAGCGTTGTAGACCCAACCGGCTCCTACAATGAGCAGTTCTTC.

This clonotype was seen only a few times. The CDR3 DNA reads as TGTGCCAGCAGTCGAGGGACAACCTACGAGCAGTACTTC. It codes for CASSRGTTYEQYF. This chain uses TRBV6-2 or TRBV6-3 with TRBJ2-7, with a weak D call TRBD1 (6 bases). V dropped 5 bases and J dropped 2 bases, with 10 bases sitting between them. The CDR3 sequence is 13 residues long. Germline values: CDR1 MNHEY, CDR2 SVGEGT.

The chain couples TRBV9 to TRBJ2-1; D unclear. V was cut by 4 bases and J by 4 bases, with 15 bases left in between. Germline V gives CDR1 SGDLS, CDR2 YYNGEE. The CDR3 runs 15 residues. DNA for the CDR3: TGTGCCAGCAGCCCCGTTATGTCGGAGTACAATGAGCAGTTCTTC. Translation gives CASSPVMSEYNEQFF. Filled out from reference TRBV9 and TRBJ2-1, the complete variable domain reads DSGVTQTPKHLITATGQRVTLRCSPRSGDLSVYWYQQSLDQGLQFLIQYYNGEERAKGNILERFSAQQFPDLHSELNLSSLELGDSALYFCASSPVMSEYNEQFFGPGTRLTVL.

This clonotype was seen ten or more times. This chain joins TRBV20-1 and TRBJ2-5; D is undetermined. Trimming removed 3 bases at V and 1 base at J, with 3 bases between. This CDR3 region has 11 residues. The V gene's germline CDR1 is DFQATT and CDR2 SNEGSKA (reference sequence). CDR3 in amino acids: CSASVQETQYF. The CDR3 nucleotides are TGCAGTGCTAGTGTCCAAGAGACCCAGTACTTC.

This clonotype was detected a few times. V usage is TRBV7-2 and J usage is TRBJ2-2; D is perhaps TRBD1 (5 bases). Germline assignment: CDR1 SGHTA and CDR2 FQGNSA. The CDR3 covers 15 residues. Trimming left V 1 base short and J 3 bases short, with 9 bases between. The CDR3 loop is CASSLVRVDTGELFF. The CDR3 DNA follows: TGTGCCAGCAGCTTAGTCAGGGTGGACACCGGGGAGCTGTTTTTT.

This chain connects TRBV20-1 to TRBJ2-6; D ambiguous. CDR1 and CDR2 from the germline V gene are DFQATT and SNEGSKA (reference sequence). This CDR3 contains 15 residues. Trimming left V 6 bases short and J 1 base short, with 13 bases between. The CDR3 reads CSATLRLSGANVLTF. CDR3 nucleotide sequence: TGCAGTGCAACGTTGCGGTTGTCTGGGGCCAACGTCCTGACTTTC.

This clonotype has at least ten counts. The chain couples TRBV5-4 to TRBJ2-3; TRBD2 might be the D (6 bases). The CDR3 is 13 amino acids. Germline V lookup: CDR1 SGHNT, CDR2 YYREEE (reference sequence). The CDR3 nucleotides are TGTGCACTGGCCCCGGGGGTCTCAGATACGCAGTATTTT. It is translated as CALAPGVSDTQYF.

CDR3 DNA: TGTGCCAGCAGCAGGAATCAGCCCCAGCATTTT. This sequence encodes CASSRNQPQHF. This chain uses TRBV28 with TRBJ1-5; no firm D call. The germline gives CDR1 MDHEN, CDR2 SYDVKM. CDR3 size: 11 residues. Between the trimmed V and J ends, which lost 6 bases and 4 bases, there was a span of 4 bases.

To note about this clonotype: The CDR3 end shows no conserved phenylalanine or tryptophan, and so a read error is likely. The V call is TRBV5-6, the J call TRBJ2-7; 15 bases agree with TRBD2. J lost 2 bases, V lost 2 bases, and 5 bases had no gene match. The CDR3 is 17 amino acids. Germline lookup yields CDR1 SGHDT and CDR2 YYEEEE. The CDR3 DNA reads TGTGCCAGCAGCTTTAGGACTAGCGGGAGGGTCCCCTACGAGCAGTACTAC. This translates into CASSFRTSGRVPYEQYY.

This clonotype was picked up many times. The chain uses TRBV20-1 and TRBJ1-5; D not resolved. Trimming pared 6 bases from V and 0 bases from J, leaving 15 bases between. This CDR3 is built from 15 residues. Germline-derived CDR1 and CDR2 are DFQATT and SNEGSKA (reference sequence). The CDR3 DNA is TGCAGTGCCTCCCCCTCGGATTATAGCAATCAGCCCCAGCATTTT. It is translated as CSASPSDYSNQPQHF.

This clonotype was found many times. The rearrangement uses TRBV19 and TRBJ2-6; 9 bases align to TRBD1. Unmatched junction bases numbered 5, after V lost 6 bases and J lost 8 bases. Germline CDR1 reads LNHDA; CDR2 reads SQIVND (reference sequence). The CDR3 is 14 amino acids. CDR3 in DNA: TGTGCCAGTAGCTCCGGACAGGGGACCAACGTCCTGACTTTC. This codes for CASSSGQGTNVLTF.

The V gene is TRBV29-1, the J gene TRBJ2-3; tentatively, D is TRBD1 (5 bases). V lost 4 bases and J 4 bases, leaving 15 bases between the germline ends. CDR1 is SQVTM and CDR2 is ANQGSEA in the germline V gene. This CDR3 is built from 14 residues. For the CDR3, the DNA is TGCAGCGTTGTGGGGTCCAGGGCGTCAGATACGCAGTATTTT. This codes for CSVVGSRASDTQYF.

The chain has TRBV20-1 and TRBJ2-1; 8 positions agree with TRBD2. Germline V gives CDR1 DFQATT, CDR2 SNEGSKA (reference sequence). This CDR3 spans 15 amino acids. V lost 5 bases and J lost 8; bases outside the gene matches: 14. The CDR3: CSAGGQRESIDEQFF. CDR3 sequence (DNA): TGCAGTGCTGGGGGGCAGCGGGAGAGTATAGATGAGCAGTTCTTC.

The V gene is TRBV7-8, the J gene TRBJ2-3; TRBD2 is a possible D gene (6 bases). This CDR3 has 19 amino acids. Germline V gene data show CDR1 as SGHVS and CDR2 as FQNEAQ. V gave up 4 bases and J gave up 0 bases, with 23 bases separating them. CDR3 sequence: CASSYVRGGDGTSTDTQYF. The DNA for the CDR3 is TGTGCCAGCAGCTACGTTCGGGGCGGGGACGGGACTAGCACAGATACGCAGTATTTT. Filled out from reference TRBV7-8 and TRBJ2-3, the complete variable domain reads GAGVSQSPRYKVAKRGQDVALRCDPISGHVSLFWYQQALGQGPEFLTYFQNEAQLDKSGLPSDRFFAERPEGSVSTLKIQRTQQEDSAVYLCASSYVRGGDGTSTDTQYFGPGTRLTVL.

V usage is TRBV20-1 and J usage is TRBJ2-7, with 13 bases lining up with TRBD2. CDR3 length: 19 amino acids. J gave up 5 bases and V 1 base, and 17 bases lay outside the gene matches. Germline V gene lookup returns CDR1 DFQATT and CDR2 SNEGSKA (reference sequence). The CDR3: CSARGTIGLAGVFPDEQYF. The CDR3, as DNA: TGCAGTGCTAGAGGAACTATCGGACTAGCGGGAGTCTTTCCGGACGAGCAGTACTTC.

There are a few counts of this clonotype. V and J are TRBV29-1 and TRBJ1-1; possible D gene TRBD1, 5 bases. Germline V lookup: CDR1 SQVTM, CDR2 ANQGSEA. V was clipped by 3 bases and J by 4 bases, with 9 bases between them. The CDR3 totals 12 residues. This CDR3 is CSVEQGGTEAFF. The CDR3 DNA reads TGCAGCGTTGAGCAGGGCGGCACTGAAGCTTTCTTT.

The chain combines TRBV28 with TRBJ2-3; tentative D call: TRBD1 (5 bases). Trimming removed 8 bases at V and 4 bases at J, with 13 bases between. CDR1 and CDR2 (germline): MDHEN, SYDVKM. The CDR3 length is 13 residues. CDR3 nucleotides: TGTGCCAGCGGCAGGGAAGCCCCAGATACGCAGTATTTT. It is translated as CASGREAPDTQYF.

In this sample, this clonotype turned up a few times. The chain is built from TRBV5-1 and TRBJ1-4; D is perhaps TRBD1 (5 bases). Germline assignment: CDR1 SGHRS and CDR2 YFSETQ. V lost 4 bases and J 8 bases, leaving 18 bases between the germline ends. The CDR3 spans 15 residues. For the CDR3, the DNA is TGCGCCAGCAGCAACTCCGGGACCGGTTGGGAAAAACTGTTTTTT. It codes for CASSNSGTGWEKLFF.

This clonotype came up a few times. V is TRBV3-1 and J is TRBJ1-2; D is uncertain. The germline gives CDR1 LGHDT, CDR2 YNNKEL (reference sequence). Deletions cut 1 base from V and 0 bases from J, with 3 bases between. CDR3 length equals 13 residues. The CDR3 loop is CASSQAANYGYTF. CDR3 nucleotides: TGTGCCAGCAGCCAAGCAGCTAACTATGGCTACACCTTC. Full variable domain (missing parts from reference TRBV3-1 and TRBJ1-2): DTAVSQTPKYLVTQMGNDKSIKCEQNLGHDTMYWYKQDSKKFLKIMFSYNNKELIINETVPNRFSPKSPDKAHLNLHINSLELGDSAVYFCASSQAANYGYTFGSGTRLTVV.

J is TRBJ2-3 and V is TRBV7-9; 9 nucleotides align to TRBD1. The CDR3 sequence is 16 residues long. Per the germline V gene, CDR1 is SEHNR and CDR2 is FQNEAQ (reference sequence). V shed 5 bases and J 4 bases; nucleotides not matched to a gene: 10. This chain's CDR3 is CASSTTDRGWSDTQYF. In DNA form, the CDR3 reads TGTGCCAGCAGCACCACGGACAGGGGATGGTCAGATACGCAGTATTTT.

V usage is TRBV29-1 and J usage is TRBJ2-1, with 8 positions matching TRBD2. This CDR3 has 16 amino acids. Germline V CDR1 and CDR2: SQVTM, ANQGSEA. V was clipped by 4 bases and J by 5 bases; unmatched bases: 13. DNA of the CDR3: TGCAGCGTTGGCTTGGTAGCGGGAAAGTTAGACAATGAGCAGTTCTTC. It translates to CSVGLVAGKLDNEQFF.

The rearrangement joins TRBV12-3 or TRBV12-4 to TRBJ1-1; weak D call: TRBD1 (5 bases). This CDR3 is built from 13 residues. V lost 7 bases and J 1 base, leaving 10 bases between the germline ends. The CDR3 is CASTRDWNTEAFF. The CDR3 DNA follows: TGTGCCAGCACCCGGGACTGGAACACTGAAGCTTTCTTT.

The rearrangement uses TRBV12-3 or TRBV12-4 and TRBJ1-3; D ambiguous. V was clipped by 2 bases and J by 2 bases, with 13 bases between them. There are 16 residues in the CDR3. The CDR3 loop is CASSLRAQTPGNTIYF. The CDR3 DNA sequence: TGTGCCAGCAGTTTAAGGGCCCAGACCCCTGGAAACACCATATATTTT.

The chain is built from TRBV20-1 and TRBJ1-5; 9 bases line up with TRBD1. J gave up 5 bases and V 6 bases, and 8 bases lay outside the gene matches. The CDR3 is 14 amino acids. From germline, CDR1 is DFQATT and CDR2 SNEGSKA (reference sequence). CDR3 sequence: CSASPGTGHQPQHF. In DNA form, the CDR3 reads TGCAGTGCAAGCCCAGGGACAGGGCATCAGCCCCAGCATTTT.

J is TRBJ2-5 and V is TRBV12-3 or TRBV12-4; maybe TRBD2 (5 bases). V was shortened by 2 bases and J by 1 base, with 14 bases between the two germline ends. This CDR3 is built from 16 residues. The CDR3 sequence is CASSLLSGSLQETQYF. The CDR3 DNA sequence: TGTGCCAGCAGTTTACTGAGCGGATCCCTCCAAGAGACCCAGTACTTC.

The chain combines TRBV12-3 or TRBV12-4 with TRBJ1-3; no firm D call. V gave up 7 bases and J gave up 8 bases, with 9 bases separating them. The CDR3 consists of 11 residues. CDR3 nucleotides: TGTGCCAGCAATCTGGTTGACACCATATATTTT. It encodes CASNLVDTIYF.

In its sample, this clonotype was seen many times. J is TRBJ1-1 and V is TRBV12-3 or TRBV12-4; possibly TRBD1 for D (5 bases). The CDR3 has 15 residues. V was shortened by 5 bases and J by 5 bases, with 18 bases between the two germline ends. CDR3 DNA sequence: TGTGCCAGCAGTCATATACAGGTCGGGAAGACTGAAGCTTTCTTT. This translates into CASSHIQVGKTEAFF.